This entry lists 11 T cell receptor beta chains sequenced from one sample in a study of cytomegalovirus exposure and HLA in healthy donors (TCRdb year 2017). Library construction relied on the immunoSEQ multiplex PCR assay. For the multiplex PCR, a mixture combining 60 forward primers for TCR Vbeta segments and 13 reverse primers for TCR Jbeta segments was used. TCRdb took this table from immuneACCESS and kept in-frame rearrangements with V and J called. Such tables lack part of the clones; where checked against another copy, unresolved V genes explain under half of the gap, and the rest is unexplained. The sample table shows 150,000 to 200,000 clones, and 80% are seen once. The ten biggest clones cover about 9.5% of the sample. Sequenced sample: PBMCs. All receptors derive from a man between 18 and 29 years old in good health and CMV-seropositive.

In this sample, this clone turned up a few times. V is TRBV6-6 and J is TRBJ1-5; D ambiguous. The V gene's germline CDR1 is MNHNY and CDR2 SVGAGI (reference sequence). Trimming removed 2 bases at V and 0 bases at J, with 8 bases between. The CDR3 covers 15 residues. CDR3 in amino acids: CASSYPGYSNQPQHF. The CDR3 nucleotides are TGTGCCAGCAGTTACCCGGGGTATAGCAATCAGCCCCAGCATTTT.

DNA of the CDR3: TGTGCCAGTAGTATACTGAGGACAGGGAACCAGCCCCAGCATTTT. Translating gives CASSILRTGNQPQHF. The chain employs TRBV19 and TRBJ1-5, with 8 bases aligning to TRBD1. V dropped 2 bases and J dropped 7; count of bases not matched to a gene: 7. The CDR3 has 15 amino acids. CDR1 is LNHDA, CDR2 SQIVND, per germline (reference sequence).

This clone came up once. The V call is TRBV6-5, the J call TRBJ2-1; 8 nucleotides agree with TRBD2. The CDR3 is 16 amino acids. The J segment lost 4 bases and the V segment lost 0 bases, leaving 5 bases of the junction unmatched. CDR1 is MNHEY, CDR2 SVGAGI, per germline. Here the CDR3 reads CASSYSTLAGYNEQFF. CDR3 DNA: TGTGCCAGCAGTTACTCGACGCTAGCGGGTTACAATGAGCAGTTCTTC.

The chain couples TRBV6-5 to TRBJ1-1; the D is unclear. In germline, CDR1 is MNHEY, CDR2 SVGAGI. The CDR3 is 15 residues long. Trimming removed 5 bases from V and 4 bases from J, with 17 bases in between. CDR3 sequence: CASSPVPGIGTEAFF. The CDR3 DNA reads TGTGCCAGCAGTCCTGTCCCGGGGATTGGCACTGAAGCTTTCTTT.

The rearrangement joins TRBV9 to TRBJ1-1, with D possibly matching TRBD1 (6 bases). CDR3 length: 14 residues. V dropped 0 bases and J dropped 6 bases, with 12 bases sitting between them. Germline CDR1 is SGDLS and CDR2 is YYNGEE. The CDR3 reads CASSVAHRASEAFF. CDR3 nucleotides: TGTGCCAGCAGCGTAGCGCACAGGGCCTCTGAAGCTTTCTTT.

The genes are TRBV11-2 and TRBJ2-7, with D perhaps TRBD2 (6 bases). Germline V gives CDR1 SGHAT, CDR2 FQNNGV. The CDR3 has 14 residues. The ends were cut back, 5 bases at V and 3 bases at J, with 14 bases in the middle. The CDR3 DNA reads TGTGCCAGCAGCCTTGGTGGGAGGTACTACGAGCAGTACTTC. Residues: CASSLGGRYYEQYF.

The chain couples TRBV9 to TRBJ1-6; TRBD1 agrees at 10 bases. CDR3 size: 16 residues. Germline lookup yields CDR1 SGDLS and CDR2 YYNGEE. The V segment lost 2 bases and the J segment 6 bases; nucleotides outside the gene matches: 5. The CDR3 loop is CASSVGQGVSNSPLHF. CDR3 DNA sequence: TGTGCCAGCAGCGTCGGACAGGGGGTTTCTAATTCACCCCTCCACTTT.

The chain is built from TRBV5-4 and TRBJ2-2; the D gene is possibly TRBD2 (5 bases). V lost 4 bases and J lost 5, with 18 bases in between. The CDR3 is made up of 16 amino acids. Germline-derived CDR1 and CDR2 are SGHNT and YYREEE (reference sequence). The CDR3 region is CASSLVPTPGTGELFF. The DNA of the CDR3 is TGTGCCAGCAGCCTGGTGCCGACTCCGGGGACCGGGGAGCTGTTTTTT.

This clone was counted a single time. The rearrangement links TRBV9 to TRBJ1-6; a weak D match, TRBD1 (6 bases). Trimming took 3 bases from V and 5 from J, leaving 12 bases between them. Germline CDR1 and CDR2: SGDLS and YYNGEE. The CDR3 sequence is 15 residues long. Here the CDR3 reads CASSASDRNNSPLHF. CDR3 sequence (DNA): TGTGCCAGCAGCGCTTCGGACAGAAATAATTCACCCCTCCACTTT.

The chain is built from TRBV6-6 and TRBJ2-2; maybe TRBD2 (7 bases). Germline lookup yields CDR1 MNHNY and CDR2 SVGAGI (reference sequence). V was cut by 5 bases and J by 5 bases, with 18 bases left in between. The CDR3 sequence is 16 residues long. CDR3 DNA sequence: TGTGCCAGCAGTAGAGAGGGGGGGGCTGGAACCGGGGAGCTGTTTTTT. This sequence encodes CASSREGGAGTGELFF.

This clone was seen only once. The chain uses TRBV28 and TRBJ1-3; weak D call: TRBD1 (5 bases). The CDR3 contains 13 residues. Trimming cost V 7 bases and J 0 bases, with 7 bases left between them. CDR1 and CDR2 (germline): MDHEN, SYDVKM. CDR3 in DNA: TGTGCCAGCACACAGGTCTCTGGAAACACCATATATTTT. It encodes CASTQVSGNTIYF.